This T cell receptor (beta chain) emerged from a study of spatial heterogeneity in lung cancer. The table lists this clonotype with many counts. Its antigen is unidentified. The time point is: blood at routine non-recurrence follow-up after resection. Tumor, nontumor lung or frozen PBMC supplied whole RNA, sequenced without sorting. TCRdb reprocessed the 5' RACE reads with MiXCR, giving one entry per CDR3 protein. The table records about 52,000 distinct CDR3 sequences, 6.5% to 7.5% of them present only once. Study-wide results and limits: At resection, ubiquitous expanded tumor TCRs appeared in blood more than at follow-up.

Germline values: CDR1 SNHLY, CDR2 FYNNEI. Germline trimming cut 10 bases from V and 5 bases from J; bases unmatched to any gene: 8. CDR3 length: 13 residues. The V gene is TRBV2, the J gene TRBJ2-1; 7 nucleotides match TRBD2. This TCR derives from a female donor with early-stage non-small cell lung cancer. The starting material was PBMCs, obtained at follow-up. The CDR3 here is CATRGDFDNEQFF. In nucleotides, the CDR3 is TGTGCCACACGGGGGGACTTTGACAATGAGCAGTTCTTC.